This T cell receptor (beta chain) is from a study of blood T cell repertoires in COVID-19. Study details: Sites in the United States, Italy and Spain provided acute and convalescent COVID-19 samples. T cells, B-cell-depleted T cells, or PBMCs supplied cDNA or gDNA.

In the source study's methods: Estimation of nucleated cell counts relied on the amplification of reference gene primers. Measured with immunoSEQ multiplex PCR; TCRdb has only the in-frame clones, and not every one. V, J and clone size are those of that table, while D and trimming were read from the DNA. The sample contains 70,000 to 100,000 clones, nearly 90% of which appear only once. The length of the CDR3 is 18 residues. The trim removed 6 bases at V and 2 bases at J, leaving 19 bases unmatched. The V gene's germline CDR1 is SQVTM and CDR2 ANQGSEA. This rearrangement joins TRBV29-1 to TRBJ2-7; TRBD2 matches 10 bases. Sequencing was done on a sample of peripheral blood. This TCR was sampled from an elderly woman with active or convalescent COVID-19. CDR3 loop: CSVGRRGVSSGSPYEQYF. The CDR3 nucleotides are TGCAGCGTCGGACGGCGGGGGGTCTCTAGCGGGAGCCCCTACGAGCAGTACTTC.